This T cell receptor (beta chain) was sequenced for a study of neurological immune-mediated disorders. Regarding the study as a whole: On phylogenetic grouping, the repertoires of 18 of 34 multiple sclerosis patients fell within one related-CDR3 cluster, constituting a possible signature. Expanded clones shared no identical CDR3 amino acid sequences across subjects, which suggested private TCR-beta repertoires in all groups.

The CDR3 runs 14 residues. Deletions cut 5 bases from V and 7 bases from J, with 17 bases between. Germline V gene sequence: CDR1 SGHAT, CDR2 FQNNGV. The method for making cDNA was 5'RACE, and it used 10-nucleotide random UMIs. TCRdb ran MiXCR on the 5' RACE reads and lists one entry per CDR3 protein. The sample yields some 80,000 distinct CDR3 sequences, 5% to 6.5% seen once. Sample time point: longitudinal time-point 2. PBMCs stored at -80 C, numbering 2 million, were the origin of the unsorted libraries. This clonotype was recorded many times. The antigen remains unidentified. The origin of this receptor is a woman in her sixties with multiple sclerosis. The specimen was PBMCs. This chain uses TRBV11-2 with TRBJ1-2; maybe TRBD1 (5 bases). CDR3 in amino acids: CASSPRNRFPGYTF. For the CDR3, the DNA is TGTGCCAGCAGCCCCAGAAACAGGTTTCCTGGCTACACCTTC.